This is a list of T cell receptor beta chains from one sample in a study of early T cells in non-severe SARS-CoV-2 infection. Each CDR3 protein is one row after TCRdb ran MiXCR on the 5' RACE reads. This sample has about 46,000 distinct CDR3 sequences, with roughly a tenth found just once. Sequences were derived from whole blood, sampled at baseline. All receptors derive from an adult who was a healthcare worker with PCR-confirmed SARS-CoV-2 infection or an uninfected control (not recorded which). The conserved cysteine and the conserved F or W are not part of the CDR3 here.

CDR3 protein: ASSTNSERAEQF
J gene: TRBJ2-1
V gene: TRBV12-3/TRBV12-4

CDR3 protein: ASRNGVGAGELF
J gene: TRBJ2-2
V gene: TRBV27

CDR3 protein: ASSPRANTEAF
J gene: TRBJ1-1
V gene: TRBV12-3/TRBV12-4

CDR3 protein: ASREGGQETQY
J gene: TRBJ2-5
V gene: TRBV7-2

CDR3 protein: ASSSGQHPNQPQH
J gene: TRBJ1-5
V gene: TRBV11-2

CDR3 protein: ASSPPGQGYEQY
J gene: TRBJ2-7
V gene: TRBV3-1

CDR3 protein: ASSLTGEGVNTEAF
J gene: TRBJ1-1
V gene: TRBV5-1

CDR3 protein: ASSRDREYEQY
J gene: TRBJ2-7
V gene: TRBV4-1

CDR3 protein: ASSERGITEAF
J gene: TRBJ1-1
V gene: TRBV25-1

CDR3 protein: ASAEGSGGANEQF
J gene: TRBJ2-1
V gene: TRBV10-2

CDR3 protein: ASSQGETQY
J gene: TRBJ2-5
V gene: TRBV7-6

CDR3 protein: ASSFTGKGAKNIQY
J gene: TRBJ2-4
V gene: TRBV11-2

CDR3 protein: ASSSEGQGSYGYT
J gene: TRBJ1-2
V gene: TRBV28

CDR3 protein: ASSEGRDSNQPQH
J gene: TRBJ1-5
V gene: TRBV2